Each of the 16 T cell receptor beta chains below was sequenced from the same sample in a study of vaccination and CD4 T cells after COVID-19. Noted treatment: roughly ten-day PBMC culture with coronavirus spike peptide pools or control peptides (ViraFEST assay). Sequencing of cultured CD4+ T cell DNA used the Oncomine TCR Beta short-read assay. TCRdb reprocessed the PCR reads with MiXCR, giving one entry per CDR3 protein. Among 15,000 to 20,000 distinct CDR3 sequences, around half were seen once, and the ten largest hold 4.9%. No cognate antigen is known for these TCRs. The specimen comprised CD4+ T cells from blood, cultured in vitro, sampled before SARS-CoV-2 vaccination. The receptors derive from a human donor who had recovered from COVID-19.

The chain joins TRBV7-9 to TRBJ1-1; 7 bases are a match to TRBD1. V lost 1 base and J lost 5; bases outside the gene matches: 7. Germline assignment: CDR1 SEHNR and CDR2 FQNEAQ (reference sequence). The CDR3 runs 15 residues. The CDR3 is CASSLGETGRTEAFF. Written as DNA, the CDR3 is TGTGCCAGCAGCTTAGGGGAGACAGGGAGGACTGAAGCTTTCTTT.

The CDR3: CASSHGFLINSPLHF. In DNA, the CDR3 is TGTGCCAGCAGCCATGGTTTTCTTATCAATTCACCCCTCCACTTT. This chain uses TRBV6-2 or TRBV6-3 with TRBJ1-6, with unresolved D. Between the trimmed V and J ends, which lost 6 bases and 7 bases, there was a span of 16 bases. CDR1 and CDR2 (germline): MNHEY, SVGEGT. The CDR3 runs to 15 residues.

V and J are TRBV20-1 and TRBJ2-5; 10 bases are shared with TRBD2. The V gene's germline CDR1 is DFQATT and CDR2 SNEGSKA (reference sequence). J lost 5 bases, V lost 1 base, and 4 bases had no gene match. The CDR3 is 14 residues long. Here the CDR3 reads CSARVTSGVETQYF. CDR3 bases: TGCAGTGCTAGAGTTACTAGCGGGGTCGAGACCCAGTACTTC.

The rearrangement uses TRBV9 and TRBJ2-7, with 8 bases matching TRBD2. Losses at the gene ends were 1 base for V and 2 bases for J; bases not matched to a gene: 5. CDR3 length: 15 amino acids. Per germline, CDR1 SGDLS and CDR2 YYNGEE. CDR3 nucleotides: TGTGCCAGCAGCGTAACGGCGGGGGGCGCCTACGAGCAGTACTTC. This codes for CASSVTAGGAYEQYF.

This chain links TRBV11-3 with TRBJ1-4; D unresolved. The V and J ends lost 3 bases and 6 bases respectively, with 8 bases between them. The CDR3 contains 13 residues. Germline CDR1 and CDR2: SGHNT and YENEEA. The CDR3 coding sequence is TGTGCCAGCAGCTTTGATAGGGATGAAAAACTGTTTTTT. It specifies CASSFDRDEKLFF.

This clonotype was picked up a small number of times. The genes are TRBV11-1 and TRBJ2-3; tentatively, D is TRBD2 (7 bases). The germline gives CDR1 SGHAT, CDR2 FQDESV (reference sequence). The V and J ends lost 5 bases and 11 bases respectively, with 23 bases between them. This CDR3 region has 15 residues. The CDR3: CASSRGGGPREEQYF. Written as DNA, the CDR3 is TGTGCCAGCAGCCGAGGGGGGGGACCAAGAGAGGAGCAGTATTTT.

This clonotype turned up a few times. In nucleotides, the CDR3 is TGTGCCAGCAGTCCCCGAGGACAGGGAGCCTCTAAATACAATCAGCCCCAGCATTTT. This translates into CASSPRGQGASKYNQPQHF. This chain connects TRBV6-2 or TRBV6-3 to TRBJ1-5; 8 bases are a match to TRBD1. There are 19 residues in the CDR3. The V and J ends lost 5 bases and 3 bases, in that order; junction bases with no gene match: 18. CDR1 is MNHEY, CDR2 SVGEGT, per germline.

The rearrangement joins TRBV6-1 to TRBJ1-4; 9 bases fit TRBD1. Germline V gene data show CDR1 as MNHNS and CDR2 as SASEGT. The CDR3 is made up of 17 amino acids. Trimming at V came to 6 bases and at J to 8 bases, leaving 16 bases not matched to a gene. This CDR3 reads CASSPTRTGVVEEKLFF. The CDR3 DNA is TGTGCCAGCAGCCCGACTAGGACAGGGGTGGTCGAGGAAAAACTGTTTTTT.

This clonotype was observed a few times. The chain has TRBV6-2 or TRBV6-3 and TRBJ2-1; D remains ambiguous. The CDR3 has 13 residues. V was pared by 1 base and J by 9 bases, with 10 bases between. Per germline, CDR1 MNHEY and CDR2 SVGEGT. CDR3 loop: CASSYLGPIEQFF. Written as DNA, the CDR3 is TGTGCCAGCAGTTACTTAGGGCCTATTGAGCAGTTCTTC.

The rearrangement links TRBV5-4 to TRBJ2-5; TRBD1 matches at 7 bases. J gave up 0 bases and V 4 bases, and 3 bases lay outside the gene matches. The CDR3 loop spans 14 amino acids. Germline values: CDR1 SGHNT, CDR2 YYREEE (reference sequence). The CDR3 bases are TGTGCCAGCAGCAGGGGACAGAACCAAGAGACCCAGTACTTC. This encodes CASSRGQNQETQYF.

This clonotype was counted only a few times. The chain is built from TRBV15 and TRBJ2-7; TRBD1 is a possible D gene (5 bases). This CDR3 is built from 14 residues. Trimming took off 1 base at V and 5 bases at J, with 12 bases between the two ends. Germline V gene data show CDR1 as LNHNV and CDR2 as YYDKDF (reference sequence). CDR3 in amino acids: CATSRGGYQHEQYF. DNA of the CDR3: TGTGCCACCAGCAGAGGGGGCTACCAACACGAGCAGTACTTC.

The CDR3 DNA is TGTGCCAGCAGCTTAGACAATAACTATGGCTACACCTTC. Amino acids: CASSLDNNYGYTF. The J gene is TRBJ1-2, the V gene TRBV7-2; D remains unclear. Trimming shortened V by 1 base and J by 1 base, and 4 bases separated the two germline ends. Germline V CDR1 and CDR2: SGHTA, FQGNSA. CDR3 length: 13 amino acids.

The rearrangement links TRBV6-5 to TRBJ2-3; D uncertain. The germline V gene encodes CDR1 MNHEY and CDR2 SVGAGI. V was pared by 4 bases and J by 5 bases, with 4 bases between. This CDR3 has 11 residues. The CDR3 sequence is CASSFEDTQYF. CDR3 DNA sequence: TGTGCCAGCAGTTTCGAAGATACGCAGTATTTT.

The rearrangement links TRBV20-1 to TRBJ1-1; D is possibly TRBD1 (5 bases). The CDR3 has 15 amino acids. V lost 6 bases and J lost 2, with 19 bases in between. Germline CDR1 reads DFQATT; CDR2 reads SNEGSKA (reference sequence). CDR3 coding DNA: TGCAGTGCCCTCGGGGGGGGAACGTCAAACACTGAAGCTTTCTTT. Residues: CSALGGGTSNTEAFF.

The chain links TRBV28 to TRBJ2-5, with D possibly TRBD1 on 7 matching bases. Trimming removed 5 bases from V and 2 bases from J, with 12 bases in between. The germline CDR1 and CDR2 sequences are MDHEN and SYDVKM. The CDR3 covers 14 residues. CDR3 residues: CASSGGDRQETQYF. The CDR3 DNA reads TGTGCCAGCAGTGGAGGGGACAGACAAGAGACCCAGTACTTC.

This clonotype was seen more than once but under ten times. V usage is TRBV28 and J usage is TRBJ1-3; TRBD1 might be the D (6 bases). Germline V gene lookup returns CDR1 MDHEN and CDR2 SYDVKM. V dropped 6 bases and J dropped 0 bases, with 9 bases sitting between them. The CDR3 sequence is 14 residues long. The CDR3 here is CASRTGNSGNTIYF. The CDR3 nucleotides are TGTGCCAGCAGAACAGGGAACTCTGGAAACACCATATATTTT.